This entry lists 11 T cell receptor beta chains sequenced from one sample in a study of cytomegalovirus exposure and HLA in healthy donors. Primers for the PCR totalled 60 Vbeta and 13 Jbeta. Assay: immunoSEQ multiplex PCR; the TCRdb copy retains only in-frame clones and omits some. The table shows some 100,000 clones, with about four fifths occurring only once. Sequenced material: PBMCs. Every receptor here comes from a woman aged 35 to 49 in good health and CMV-seronegative.

The CDR3 bases are TGTGCCAGCAGCCACACTAGCGGACCCTACAATGAGCAGTTCTTC. This sequence encodes CASSHTSGPYNEQFF. V and J are TRBV7-9 and TRBJ2-1, with 8 positions matching TRBD2. J was trimmed by 2 bases and V by 5 bases; bases with no gene match: 5. The CDR3 spans 15 residues. The germline V gene encodes CDR1 SEHNR and CDR2 FQNEAQ (reference sequence).

In its sample, this clone was seen once. The chain combines TRBV5-1 with TRBJ2-7; a weak D match, TRBD2 (7 bases). CDR1 is SGHRS and CDR2 is YFSETQ in the germline V gene. Between the trimmed V and J ends, which lost 5 bases and 6 bases, there was a span of 15 bases. This CDR3 has 13 residues. CDR3 sequence reads: CASRIGGQGEQYF. As DNA, the CDR3 is TGCGCCAGCAGAATCGGGGGGCAGGGCGAGCAGTACTTC. Together with reference TRBV5-1 and TRBJ2-7, the CDR3 gives the full variable domain: KAGVTQTPRYLIKTRGQQVTLSCSPISGHRSVSWYQQTPGQGLQFLFEYFSETQRNKGNFPGRFSGRQFSNSRSEMNVSTLELGDSALYLCASRIGGQGEQYFGPGTRLTVT.

This chain connects TRBV19 to TRBJ2-1, with 11 nucleotides matching TRBD2. V shed 7 bases and J 0 bases; nucleotides not matched to a gene: 2. Germline assignment: CDR1 LNHDA and CDR2 SQIVND (reference sequence). This CDR3 has 15 residues. The CDR3 bases are TGTGCCAGTATGGGGACTAGCGGCTCCTACAATGAGCAGTTCTTC. This encodes CASMGTSGSYNEQFF.

V gene TRBV4-3 combines with J gene TRBJ2-2; D is ambiguous. The germline gives CDR1 LGHNA, CDR2 YSLEER. V lost 0 bases to trimming and J lost 4 bases, with 6 bases between them. The CDR3 totals 14 residues. In DNA form, the CDR3 reads TGCGCCAGCAGCCAAGACGGCGGCACCGGGGAGCTGTTTTTT. This sequence encodes CASSQDGGTGELFF.

V and J are TRBV6-1 and TRBJ1-1; 10 positions agree with TRBD1. This CDR3 comprises 15 residues. Germline V gene sequence: CDR1 MNHNS, CDR2 SASEGT. Trimming at V came to 6 bases and at J to 4 bases, leaving 8 bases not matched to a gene. CDR3: CASSPGQGLSTEAFF. As DNA, the CDR3 is TGTGCCAGCAGCCCGGGACAGGGGTTGTCCACTGAAGCTTTCTTT.

The chain combines TRBV4-1 with TRBJ2-1; 8 nucleotides line up with TRBD2. Germline V gene sequence: CDR1 MGHRA, CDR2 YSYEKL. The CDR3 spans 15 residues. Losses at the gene ends were 5 bases for V and 8 bases for J; bases not matched to a gene: 11. CDR3 region: CASSTRTSLVDEQFF. CDR3 nucleotide sequence: TGCGCCAGCAGCACTCGGACTAGCTTAGTCGATGAGCAGTTCTTC.

This clone was seen a handful of times. The CDR3 spells CASMLPNTYEQYF. The CDR3 DNA reads as TGTGCCAGCATGCTTCCAAATACCTACGAGCAGTACTTC. The V gene is TRBV21-1, the J gene TRBJ2-5; the DNA was not used to check the table's D call, TRBD2. The J call may be faulty, since TRBJ2-7 better matches the DNA end. TRBV21-1 is flagged as a pseudogene. This CDR3 has 13 residues.

The chain joins TRBV6-1 to TRBJ2-3; D might be TRBD2 (6 bases). This CDR3 region has 15 residues. In germline, CDR1 is MNHNS, CDR2 SASEGT. Trimming removed 3 bases from V and 4 bases from J, with 14 bases in between. DNA for the CDR3: TGTGCCAGCAGTGAGGAGGGCCCTGGCCCAGATACGCAGTATTTT. This encodes CASSEEGPGPDTQYF.

V and J are TRBV9 and TRBJ2-7; D gene uncertain. Germline CDR1 and CDR2: SGDLS and YYNGEE. The CDR3 extends over 13 amino acids. V dropped 0 bases and J dropped 8 bases, with 12 bases sitting between them. The CDR3 DNA reads as TGTGCCAGCAGCGTAGAATGGAGCGCCCAGCAGTACTTC. This translates into CASSVEWSAQQYF.

This chain joins TRBV29-1 and TRBJ2-7; possibly TRBD1 for D (6 bases). The germline gives CDR1 SQVTM, CDR2 ANQGSEA. CDR3 length: 12 amino acids. V lost 7 bases to trimming and J lost 5 bases, with 15 bases between them. CDR3 nucleotides: TGCAGCGCGACAATTAACAGGGACGAGCAGTACTTC. Protein sequence: CSATINRDEQYF.

The rearrangement uses TRBV7-2 and TRBJ2-3; 13 positions match TRBD2. This CDR3 has 14 amino acids. V was pared by 5 bases and J by 7 bases, with 3 bases of the junction left unmatched. In germline, CDR1 is SGHTA, CDR2 FQGNSA. In DNA form, the CDR3 reads TGTGCCAGCAGCGGGACTAGCGGGGTAAATACGCAGTATTTT. It encodes CASSGTSGVNTQYF.